This is a list of T cell receptor beta chains from one sample in a study of circulating CD8 cells and anti-PD-1 response in melanoma. TCRdb analysed the reads with MiXCR anew, one entry per CDR3 protein. The profile shows about 320 distinct CDR3 sequences, over 8.5% of them singletons. Sequences were derived from CD8+ T cells from PBMCs, sampled at baseline or after one month of anti-PD-1 therapy (not recorded which). These receptors originate from a human donor with melanoma. The CDR3 runs from the conserved cysteine through the conserved F or W.

>TRBJ1-3|TRBV12-3/TRBV12-4
CASSFLGVAGNTIYF
>TRBJ2-1|TRBV7-7
CASSLGTSGGHEQFF
>TRBJ1-1|TRBV5-5
CASSLAPGQNTEAFF
>TRBJ2-7|TRBV3-2
CASSPKYEQYF
>TRBJ1-1|TRBV7-2
CASSPNLGKNTEASF
>TRBJ2-7|TRBV20-1
CSAQEGTGRILEQYF
>TRBJ1-1|TRBV19
CASSIGRTEAFF
>TRBJ2-3|TRBV7-3
CASSFSPSGGGMDTQYF
>TRBJ2-1|TRBV19
CASSPTGPVYNEQFF
>TRBJ2-7|TRBV12-3/TRBV12-4
CASSPNNGYEQYF
>TRBJ2-1|TRBV7-9
CASSNRPRDLGFF
>TRBJ2-1|TRBV19
CATDNAKNNEQFF
>TRBJ2-5|TRBV27
CASSPTVAGAETQYF
>TRBJ2-3|TRBV12-3/TRBV12-4
CASSSQGARVDTQYF
>TRBJ2-7|TRBV4-3
CASSQVGGSYEQYF
>TRBJ2-1|TRBV24-1
CATSDLVGSGEQFF
>TRBJ2-7|TRBV12-3/TRBV12-4
CASSSSYEQYF
>TRBJ2-1|TRBV5-4
CASSSGLAGAGNEQFF
>TRBJ2-3|TRBV2
CASSDQTGGTDTQYF
>TRBJ2-3|TRBV9
CASSVDGRLAIDTQYF
>TRBJ2-1|TRBV11-2
CASRTGGYNEQFF
>TRBJ2-1|TRBV30
CAWTPRDRESEQFF
>TRBJ1-1|TRBV19
CASSMWVATEAFF
>TRBJ2-3|TRBV7-2
CASSPDLGTQYF
>TRBJ2-7|TRBV4-1
CASSQVWQGEYEQYF
>TRBJ1-1|TRBV6-2/TRBV6-3
CASSYSIGEAFF
>TRBJ2-3|TRBV3-1
CASSPRRDTQYF
>TRBJ2-7|TRBV21-1
CASSTAASGGVSSYEQYF